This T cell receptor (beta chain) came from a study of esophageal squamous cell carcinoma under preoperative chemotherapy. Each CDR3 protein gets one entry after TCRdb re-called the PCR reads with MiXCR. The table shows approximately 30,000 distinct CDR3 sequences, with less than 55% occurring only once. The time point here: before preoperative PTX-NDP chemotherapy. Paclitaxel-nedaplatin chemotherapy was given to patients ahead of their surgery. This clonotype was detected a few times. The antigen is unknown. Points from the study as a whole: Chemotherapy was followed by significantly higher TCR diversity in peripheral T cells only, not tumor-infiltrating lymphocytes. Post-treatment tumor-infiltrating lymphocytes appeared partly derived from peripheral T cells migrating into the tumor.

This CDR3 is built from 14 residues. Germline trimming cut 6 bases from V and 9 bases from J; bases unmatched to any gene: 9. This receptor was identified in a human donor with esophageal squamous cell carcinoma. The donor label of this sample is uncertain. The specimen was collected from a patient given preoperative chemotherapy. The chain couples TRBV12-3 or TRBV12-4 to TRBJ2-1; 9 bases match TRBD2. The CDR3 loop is CASRILASGTEQFF. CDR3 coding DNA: TGTGCCAGCAGGATCCTGGCTAGCGGGACTGAGCAGTTCTTC.